The subject of this entry is one TCR beta chain. Antigen unknown. This sample is drawn from a study of T cells in localized non-small cell lung cancer. General study points: The study sequenced only one region of the tumor. As a result, intratumor heterogeneity could not be excluded and remains possible. Among the tissues sampled, uninvolved adjacent lung had the highest T cell clonality, above tumor. Among blood samples, higher T cell density accompanied longer overall survival. Of the top 100 tumor clones, median around 55 were in adjacent lung, about 26 among its top 100.

J was trimmed by 6 bases and V by 6 bases; bases with no gene match: 8. There are 15 residues in the CDR3. Germline V gene data show CDR1 as SGHTA and CDR2 as FQGTGA. Here immunoSEQ multiplex PCR was the method, and the copy in TCRdb shows in-frame clones only, minus some. Counted here are tens of thousands of clones, roughly 81% occurring once; the ten biggest clones make up roughly 12%. Sequencing was performed on peripheral blood, taken before any cancer treatment. The TCR originated in a female donor at least 60 years old with stage I lung adenocarcinoma. The chain links TRBV7-3 to TRBJ2-1, with 10 bases aligning to TRBD2. CDR3 region: CASRSPGLAINEQFF. The DNA for the CDR3 is TGTGCCAGCAGATCTCCGGGACTAGCGATCAATGAGCAGTTCTTC. The variable domain in full, completed from reference TRBV7-3 and TRBJ2-1, reads GAGVSQTPSNKVTEKGKYVELRCDPISGHTALYWYRQSLGQGPEFLIYFQGTGAADDSGLPNDRFFAVRPEGSVSTLKIQRTERGDSAVYLCASRSPGLAINEQFFGPGTRLTVL.